The 11 T cell receptor beta chains given below trace back to one sample, sequenced in a study of cytomegalovirus exposure and HLA in healthy donors. Amplification used 60 Vbeta primers and 13 Jbeta primers. Generated by immunoSEQ multiplex PCR, the TCRdb table keeps only in-frame clones and is missing some. This table has fewer than 95,000 clones, about 70% appearing once. The sample was PBMCs. Receptors were obtained from a man between 35 and 55 years old in good health and CMV-seronegative.

The chain employs TRBV7-6 and TRBJ2-5; no reliable D call. Germline V gives CDR1 SGHVS, CDR2 FNYEAQ. CDR3 length equals 11 residues. V lost 5 bases, J lost 4 bases, and 5 bases lay in between. The CDR3 loop reads CASSPRETQYF. In nucleotides, the CDR3 is TGTGCCAGCAGCCCCCGAGAGACCCAGTACTTC.

The chain employs TRBV5-1 and TRBJ2-3, with 7 bases that match TRBD2. From germline, CDR1 is SGHRS and CDR2 YFSETQ. The CDR3 length is 18 residues. V was pared by 0 bases and J by 0 bases, with 10 bases of the junction left unmatched. The CDR3 protein is CASSLAPGGGPSTDTQYF. The CDR3 nucleotides are TGCGCCAGCAGCTTGGCCCCGGGCGGGGGACCTAGCACAGATACGCAGTATTTT.

The rearrangement links TRBV7-8 to TRBJ1-2, with 9 positions matching TRBD1. Per the germline V gene, CDR1 is SGHVS and CDR2 is FQNEAQ. V shed 5 bases, J shed 4 bases, and the junction held 14 bases outside the gene matches. This CDR3 has 17 amino acids. CDR3 in DNA: TGTGCCAGCAGCCCACGAGTACGGGACAGGGACCTCTATGGCTACACCTTC. Translating it yields CASSPRVRDRDLYGYTF.

In nucleotides, the CDR3 is TGCGCCAGCAGCCAAGGGACAGGCCTTAATGAAAAACTGTTTTTT. It yields the protein CASSQGTGLNEKLFF. The rearrangement links TRBV4-3 to TRBJ1-4, with 7 positions matching TRBD1. Germline lookup yields CDR1 LGHNA and CDR2 YSLEER. The V and J ends lost 1 base and 4 bases, in that order; junction bases with no gene match: 3. The CDR3 is 15 residues long.

The J gene is TRBJ2-2, the V gene TRBV28, with 7 positions matching TRBD1. The CDR3 consists of 16 residues. Germline CDR1 MDHEN, CDR2 SYDVKM. V shed 3 bases, J shed 3 bases, and the junction held 7 bases outside the gene matches. CDR3 nucleotides: TGTGCCAGCAGTTTCCTTACAGGGGATTACACCGGGGAGCTGTTTTTT. It encodes CASSFLTGDYTGELFF.

CDR3 in amino acids: CASSQGQVGYGYTF. The CDR3 coding sequence is TGTGCCAGTAGTCAAGGACAGGTCGGCTATGGCTACACCTTC. This rearrangement joins TRBV19 to TRBJ1-2; 7 bases fit TRBD1. The CDR3 contains 14 residues. The germline gives CDR1 LNHDA, CDR2 SQIVND (reference sequence). The V segment lost 5 bases and the J segment 4 bases; nucleotides outside the gene matches: 7.

The rearrangement joins TRBV5-1 to TRBJ2-3; weak D call: TRBD2 (5 bases). V lost 2 bases and J 0 bases, leaving 7 bases between the germline ends. Germline V gene data show CDR1 as SGHRS and CDR2 as YFSETQ. This CDR3 region has 14 residues. The CDR3 sequence is CASSLAASTDTQYF. CDR3 bases: TGCGCCAGCAGCTTAGCGGCGAGCACAGATACGCAGTATTTT.

The chain has TRBV15 and TRBJ1-1, with D perhaps TRBD1 (5 bases). V lost 3 bases to trimming and J lost 1 base, with 18 bases between them. The CDR3 contains 17 residues. The germline V gene has CDR1 LNHNV and CDR2 YYDKDF (reference sequence). In nucleotides, the CDR3 is TGTGCCACCAGCAGGGCGGGGGGGGACGGGTCGAACACTGAAGCTTTCTTT. Amino acids: CATSRAGGDGSNTEAFF. Combining the CDR3 with reference TRBV15 and TRBJ1-1 gives the whole variable domain DAMVIQNPRYQVTQFGKPVTLSCSQTLNHNVMYWYQQKSSQAPKLLFHYYDKDFNNEADTPDNFQSRRPNTSFCFLDIRSPGLGDTAMYLCATSRAGGDGSNTEAFFGQGTRLTVV.

This clone has a handful of counts. The rearrangement links TRBV28 to TRBJ1-2, with D possibly being TRBD1 (6 bases). The germline gives CDR1 MDHEN, CDR2 SYDVKM. The CDR3 covers 14 residues. Trimming took 7 bases from V and 1 from J, leaving 13 bases between them. CDR3 amino acids: CASKVGGLNYGYTF. The CDR3 coding sequence is TGTGCCAGCAAAGTCGGGGGGCTTAACTATGGCTACACCTTC.

V is TRBV9 and J is TRBJ2-3, with D tentatively TRBD2 (6 bases). The CDR3 has 15 amino acids. The germline V and J ends were trimmed by 3 bases and 4 bases, with 15 bases remaining between them. Germline V gene data show CDR1 as SGDLS and CDR2 as YYNGEE. The CDR3: CASSAGPTGADTQYF. For the CDR3, the DNA is TGTGCCAGCAGCGCGGGCCCTACGGGGGCAGATACGCAGTATTTT.

This chain uses TRBV10-3 with TRBJ1-1; D perhaps matches TRBD1 (6 bases). CDR1 and CDR2 (germline): ENHRY, SYGVKD. This CDR3 comprises 17 residues. V gave up 2 bases and J gave up 5 bases, with 21 bases separating them. Here the CDR3 reads CAISEIALRDTRTEAFF. CDR3 coding DNA: TGTGCCATCAGTGAGATTGCACTCCGGGACACGAGGACTGAAGCTTTCTTT.